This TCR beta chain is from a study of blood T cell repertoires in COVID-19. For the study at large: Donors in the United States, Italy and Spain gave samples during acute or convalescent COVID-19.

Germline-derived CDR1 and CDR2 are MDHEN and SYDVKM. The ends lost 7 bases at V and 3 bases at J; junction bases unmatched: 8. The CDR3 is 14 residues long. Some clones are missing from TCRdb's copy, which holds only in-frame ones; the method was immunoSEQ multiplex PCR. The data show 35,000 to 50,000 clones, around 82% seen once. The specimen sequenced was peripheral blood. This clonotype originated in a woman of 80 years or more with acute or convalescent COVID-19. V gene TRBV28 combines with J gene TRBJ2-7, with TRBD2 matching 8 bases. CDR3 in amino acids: CASTSFGGVYEQYF. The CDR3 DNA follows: TGTGCCAGCACGTCCTTCGGGGGGGTCTACGAGCAGTACTTC.